This TCR beta chain derives from a study of T cell responses to AZD1222 COVID-19 vaccine. Findings and caveats of the study: A reported finding is that nearly half of spike-specific TCRs target unmutated variant regions. Spike-specific TCR breadth and depth were elevated following two AZD1222 doses. Repertoire sampling happened only post peak T cell response.

Analysis merged second doses at about 4 or about 12 weeks. Sequencing used immunoSEQ multiplex PCR; TCRdb keeps in-frame clones, though not all of them. The sample shows more than 85,000 clones, roughly 90% of them seen only once. V shed 5 bases and J shed 1 base, with 14 bases lying between them. This CDR3 is built from 15 residues. The germline gives CDR1 SGHNT, CDR2 YENEEA. This clone was recorded only once. The target antigen is unknown. The material was peripheral blood, obtained 28 days after the second AZD1222 dose. The TCR was taken from an adult who received the AZD1222 COVID-19 vaccine. The chain is built from TRBV11-3 and TRBJ1-1; D is perhaps TRBD1 (5 bases). CDR3 in amino acids: CASSMGTAENTEAFF. CDR3 DNA sequence: TGTGCCAGCAGCATGGGGACGGCGGAGAACACTGAAGCTTTCTTT.